This section outlines one TCR beta chain sequence together with its context. Germline V gene lookup returns CDR1 MNHEY and CDR2 SMNVEV (reference sequence). With V trimmed by 9 bases and J by 4 bases, 14 bases remained unmatched. This CDR3 spans 15 amino acids. This sample is part of a study of blood T cell repertoires in COVID-19. Overall study: Sites in the United States, Italy and Spain provided acute and convalescent COVID-19 samples. The cDNA or gDNA used as material had been derived from T cells, B-cell-depleted T cells, or PBMCs.

As handled by the study authors: Counts of nucleated cells, estimated from reference gene primer amplification, were obtained. Repertoires were generated with immunoSEQ multiplex PCR, while TCRdb's copy carries only in-frame clones and drops some. The D gene and trimming were derived from the DNA, and the V and J assignments and clone size from that table. The sample has about 76,000 clones; roughly four fifths are singletons. This chain links TRBV27 with TRBJ2-7, with 8 positions matching TRBD2. The sample taken for sequencing was peripheral blood. The sequence was obtained from an elderly man with acute or convalescent COVID-19. For the CDR3, the DNA is TGTGCCAGTATTCAATCGGGACTAGGGGCGTACGAGCAGTACTTC. It encodes CASIQSGLGAYEQYF.